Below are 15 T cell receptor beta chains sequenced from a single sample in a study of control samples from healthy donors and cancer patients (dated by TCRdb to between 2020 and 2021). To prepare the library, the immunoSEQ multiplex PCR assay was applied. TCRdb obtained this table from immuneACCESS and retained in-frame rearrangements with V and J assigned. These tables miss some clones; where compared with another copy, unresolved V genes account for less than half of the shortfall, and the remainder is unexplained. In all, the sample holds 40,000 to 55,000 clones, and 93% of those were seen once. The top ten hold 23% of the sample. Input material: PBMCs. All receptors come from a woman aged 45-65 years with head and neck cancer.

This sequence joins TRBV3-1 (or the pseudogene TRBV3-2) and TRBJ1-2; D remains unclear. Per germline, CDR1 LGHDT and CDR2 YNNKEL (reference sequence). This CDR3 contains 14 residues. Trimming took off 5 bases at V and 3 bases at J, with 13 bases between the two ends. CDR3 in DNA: TGTGCCAGCAGCTCCCGCCCGGGGTACTATGGCTACACCTTC. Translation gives CASSSRPGYYGYTF.

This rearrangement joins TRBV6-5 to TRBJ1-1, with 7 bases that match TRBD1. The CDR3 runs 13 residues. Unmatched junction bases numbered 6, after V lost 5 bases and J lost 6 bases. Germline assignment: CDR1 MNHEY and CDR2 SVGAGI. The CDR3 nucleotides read TGTGCCAGCAGTCAGCCAGGGGGAGCTGAAGCTTTCTTT. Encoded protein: CASSQPGGAEAFF.

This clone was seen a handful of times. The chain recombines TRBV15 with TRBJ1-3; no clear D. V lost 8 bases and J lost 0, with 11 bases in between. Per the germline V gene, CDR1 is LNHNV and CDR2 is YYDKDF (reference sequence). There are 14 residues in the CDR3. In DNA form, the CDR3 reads TGTGCCACCTCGGACCCGACCTCTGGAAACACCATATATTTT. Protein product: CATSDPTSGNTIYF.

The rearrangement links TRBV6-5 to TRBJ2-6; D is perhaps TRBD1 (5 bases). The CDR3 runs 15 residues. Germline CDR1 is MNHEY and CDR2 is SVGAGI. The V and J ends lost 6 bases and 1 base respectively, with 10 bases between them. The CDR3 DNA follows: TGTGCCAGCAGCCTAAGGGGATCTGGGGCCAACGTCCTGACTTTC. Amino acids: CASSLRGSGANVLTF.

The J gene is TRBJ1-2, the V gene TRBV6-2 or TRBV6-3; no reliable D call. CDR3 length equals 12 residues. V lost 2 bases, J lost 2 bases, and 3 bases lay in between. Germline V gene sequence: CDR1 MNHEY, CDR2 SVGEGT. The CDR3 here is CASSYPNYGYTF. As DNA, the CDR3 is TGTGCCAGCAGTTACCCCAACTATGGCTACACCTTC.

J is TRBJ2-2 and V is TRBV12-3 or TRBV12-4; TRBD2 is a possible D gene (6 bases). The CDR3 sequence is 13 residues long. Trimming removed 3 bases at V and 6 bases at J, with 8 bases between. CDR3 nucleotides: TGTGCCAGCAGTTTCGGAGGGGCCGGGGAGCTGTTTTTT. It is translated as CASSFGGAGELFF.

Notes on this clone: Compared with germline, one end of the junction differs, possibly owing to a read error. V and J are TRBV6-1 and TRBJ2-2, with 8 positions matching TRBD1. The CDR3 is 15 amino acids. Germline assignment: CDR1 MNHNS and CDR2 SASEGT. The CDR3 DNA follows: TGTGCCAGCAGTGAAGGGACAGGGAACGCCGGGGAGCTGTTTTTT. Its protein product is CASSEGTGNAGELFF.

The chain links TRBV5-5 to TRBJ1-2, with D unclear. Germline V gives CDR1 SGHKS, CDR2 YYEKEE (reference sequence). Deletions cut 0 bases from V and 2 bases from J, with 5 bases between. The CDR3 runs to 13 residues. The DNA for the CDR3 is TGTGCCAGCAGCTTGGGAGGGAACTATGGCTACACCTTC. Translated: CASSLGGNYGYTF.

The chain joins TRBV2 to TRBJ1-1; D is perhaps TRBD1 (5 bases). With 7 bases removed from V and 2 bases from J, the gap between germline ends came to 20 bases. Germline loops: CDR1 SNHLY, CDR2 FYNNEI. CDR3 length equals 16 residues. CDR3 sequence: CASISLEGLRNTEAFF. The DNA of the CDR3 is TGTGCCAGCATTTCCCTCGAGGGGTTAAGAAACACTGAAGCTTTCTTT.

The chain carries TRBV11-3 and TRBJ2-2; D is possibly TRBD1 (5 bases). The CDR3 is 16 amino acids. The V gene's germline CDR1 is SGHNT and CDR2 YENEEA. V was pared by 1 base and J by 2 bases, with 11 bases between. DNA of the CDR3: TGTGCCAGCAGCTTAGGGCAGGGCCACAACACCGGGGAGCTGTTTTTT. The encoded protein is CASSLGQGHNTGELFF.

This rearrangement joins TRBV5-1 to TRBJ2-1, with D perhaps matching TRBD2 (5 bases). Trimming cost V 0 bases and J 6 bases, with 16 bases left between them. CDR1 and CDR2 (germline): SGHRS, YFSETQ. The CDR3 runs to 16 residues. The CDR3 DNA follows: TGCGCCAGCAGCTTGGAACTAGGGAGCAAATTCAATGAGCAGTTCTTC. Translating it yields CASSLELGSKFNEQFF.

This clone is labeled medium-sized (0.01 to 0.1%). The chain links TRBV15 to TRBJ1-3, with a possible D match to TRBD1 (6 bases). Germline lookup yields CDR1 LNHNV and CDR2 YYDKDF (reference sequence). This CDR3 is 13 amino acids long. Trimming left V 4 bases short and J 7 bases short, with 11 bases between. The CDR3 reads CATSILTGNTIYF. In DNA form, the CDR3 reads TGTGCCACCAGCATACTTACAGGGAACACCATATATTTT.

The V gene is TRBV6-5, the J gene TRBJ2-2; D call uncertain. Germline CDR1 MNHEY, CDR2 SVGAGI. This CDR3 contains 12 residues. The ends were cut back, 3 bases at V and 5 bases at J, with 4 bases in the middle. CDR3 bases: TGTGCCAGCAGTTATCGGACCGGGGAGCTGTTTTTT. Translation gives CASSYRTGELFF.

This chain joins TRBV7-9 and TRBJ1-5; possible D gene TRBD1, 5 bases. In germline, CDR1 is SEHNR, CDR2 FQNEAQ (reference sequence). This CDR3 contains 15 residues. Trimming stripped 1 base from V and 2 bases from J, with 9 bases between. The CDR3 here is CASSLDGGGNQPQHF. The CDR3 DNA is TGTGCCAGCAGCTTAGATGGGGGTGGCAATCAGCCCCAGCATTTT.

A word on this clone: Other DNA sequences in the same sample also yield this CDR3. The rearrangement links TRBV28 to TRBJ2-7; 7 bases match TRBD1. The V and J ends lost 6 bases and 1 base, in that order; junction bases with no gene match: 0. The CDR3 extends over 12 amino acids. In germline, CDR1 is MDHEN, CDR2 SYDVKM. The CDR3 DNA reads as TGTGCCAGCAGACAGGGGTCCTACGAGCAGTACTTC. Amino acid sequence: CASRQGSYEQYF.